This entry lists 7 T cell receptor beta chains sequenced from one sample in a study of blood T cells in healthy people across ages. A J-beta primer mix and a sample-barcoded 5' primer were used in a second PCR of about 7 to 12 cycles. One entry per CDR3 protein, called by TCRdb with MiXCR from the 5' RACE reads. Here the sample spans some 1,800,000 distinct CDR3 sequences, about two fifths being singletons. Sequenced: blood. These receptors were taken from a human donor in good health.

This chain connects TRBV20-1 to TRBJ2-3; D not resolved. Trimming left V 3 bases short and J 0 bases short, with 10 bases between. Germline V gene lookup returns CDR1 DFQATT and CDR2 SNEGSKA (reference sequence). The CDR3 length is 14 residues. CDR3 sequence: CSASPLPSTDTQYF. The CDR3 bases are TGCAGTGCTAGTCCTCTACCTAGCACAGATACGCAGTATTTT.

This chain connects TRBV7-9 to TRBJ2-7; the D gene is possibly TRBD1 (6 bases). Trimming left V 5 bases short and J 3 bases short, with 17 bases between. The germline V gene encodes CDR1 SEHNR and CDR2 FQNEAQ (reference sequence). There are 15 residues in the CDR3. The CDR3 here is CASSPQGTPVYEQYF. In DNA form, the CDR3 reads TGTGCCAGCAGCCCCCAGGGGACACCTGTCTACGAGCAGTACTTC.

The gene calls are TRBV27 and TRBJ2-7, with D possibly being TRBD1 (6 bases). CDR1 is MNHEY and CDR2 is SMNVEV in the germline V gene (reference sequence). V was pared by 6 bases and J by 0 bases, with 12 bases between. The CDR3 has 14 amino acids. The CDR3 coding sequence is TGTGCCAGCAGGAACCACAGGGACTCCTACGAGCAGTACTTC. It codes for CASRNHRDSYEQYF.

This clonotype was seen more than once but under ten times. The chain employs TRBV12-3 or TRBV12-4 and TRBJ2-5; TRBD2 aligns across 11 bases. The CDR3 has 16 residues. Losses at the gene ends were 5 bases for V and 2 bases for J; bases not matched to a gene: 7. In DNA form, the CDR3 reads TGTGCCAGCAGTAGCCCGGGACTAGCGGCACAAGAGACCCAGTACTTC. Translation gives CASSSPGLAAQETQYF.

The V and J genes are TRBV5-4 and TRBJ2-7, with TRBD1 matching 8 bases. CDR3 length: 16 amino acids. J lost 12 bases, V lost 3 bases, and 20 bases had no gene match. Germline V gene data show CDR1 as SGHNT and CDR2 as YYREEE (reference sequence). CDR3 DNA: TGTGCCAGCAGCTCGACGGAAGGTGTCAGGGGGCTAGGTCGGTACTTC. Translated: CASSSTEGVRGLGRYF.

This clonotype was seen a few times. This rearrangement joins TRBV20-1 to TRBJ1-5, with 7 positions matching TRBD1. V trimming: 5 bases; J trimming: 6 bases; junction bases outside the gene matches: 13. CDR3 length: 15 residues. CDR1 is DFQATT, CDR2 SNEGSKA, per germline (reference sequence). The CDR3: CSAEGLGGGGQPQHF. The CDR3 DNA is TGCAGTGCTGAGGGCCTTGGAGGGGGCGGTCAGCCCCAGCATTTT.

In this sample, this clonotype turned up a few times. The chain uses TRBV7-9 and TRBJ1-1, with TRBD1 as a possible D gene (6 bases). This CDR3 region has 13 residues. Germline loops: CDR1 SEHNR, CDR2 FQNEAQ (reference sequence). The germline V and J ends were trimmed by 5 bases and 11 bases, with 18 bases remaining between them. The CDR3 region is CASSAGTNLEAFF. Written as DNA, the CDR3 is TGTGCCAGCAGCGCAGGGACAAACCTTGAGGCTTTCTTT. Drawing the rest from reference TRBV7-9 and TRBJ1-1, the complete variable domain is DTGVSQNPRHKITKRGQNVTFRCDPISEHNRLYWYRQTLGQGPEFLTYFQNEAQLEKSRLLSDRFSAERPKGSFSTLEIQRTEQGDSAMYLCASSAGTNLEAFFGQGTRLTVV.